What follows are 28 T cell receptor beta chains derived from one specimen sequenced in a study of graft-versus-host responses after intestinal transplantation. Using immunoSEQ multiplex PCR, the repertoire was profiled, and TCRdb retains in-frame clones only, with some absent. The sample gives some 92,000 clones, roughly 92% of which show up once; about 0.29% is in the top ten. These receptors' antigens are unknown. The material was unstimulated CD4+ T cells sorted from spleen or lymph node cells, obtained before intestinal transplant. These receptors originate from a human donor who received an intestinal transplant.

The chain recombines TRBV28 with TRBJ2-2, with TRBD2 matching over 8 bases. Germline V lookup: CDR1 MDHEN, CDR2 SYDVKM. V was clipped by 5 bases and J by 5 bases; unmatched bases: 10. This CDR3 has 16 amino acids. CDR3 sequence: CASSKPGTRGTGELFF. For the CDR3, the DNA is TGTGCCAGCAGTAAACCCGGGACTAGAGGGACCGGGGAGCTGTTTTTT.

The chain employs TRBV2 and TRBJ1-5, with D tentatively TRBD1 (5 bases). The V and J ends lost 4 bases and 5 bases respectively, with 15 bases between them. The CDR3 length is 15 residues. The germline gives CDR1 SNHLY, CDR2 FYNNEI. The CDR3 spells CASSGGRGAYQPQHF. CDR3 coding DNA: TGTGCCAGCAGTGGCGGCAGAGGGGCTTATCAGCCCCAGCATTTT.

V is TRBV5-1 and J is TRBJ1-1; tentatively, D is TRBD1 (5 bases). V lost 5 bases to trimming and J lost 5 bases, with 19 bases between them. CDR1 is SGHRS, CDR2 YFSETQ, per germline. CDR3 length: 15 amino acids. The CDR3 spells CASSRMWDQGTEAFF. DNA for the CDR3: TGCGCCAGCAGTCGGATGTGGGACCAAGGGACTGAAGCTTTCTTT. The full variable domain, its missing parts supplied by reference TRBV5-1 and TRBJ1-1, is KAGVTQTPRYLIKTRGQQVTLSCSPISGHRSVSWYQQTPGQGLQFLFEYFSETQRNKGNFPGRFSGRQFSNSRSEMNVSTLELGDSALYLCASSRMWDQGTEAFFGQGTRLTVV.

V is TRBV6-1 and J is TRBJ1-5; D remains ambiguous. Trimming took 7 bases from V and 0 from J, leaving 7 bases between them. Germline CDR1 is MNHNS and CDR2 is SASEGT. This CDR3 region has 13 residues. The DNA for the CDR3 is TGTGCCAGCACCCGGGTTAGCAATCAGCCCCAGCATTTT. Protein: CASTRVSNQPQHF.

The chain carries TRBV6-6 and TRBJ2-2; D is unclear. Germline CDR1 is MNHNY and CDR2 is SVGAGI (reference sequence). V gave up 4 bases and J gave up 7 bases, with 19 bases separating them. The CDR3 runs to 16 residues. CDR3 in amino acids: CASSFFVGSGVGELFF. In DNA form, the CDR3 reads TGTGCCAGCAGTTTTTTTGTGGGGTCTGGTGTCGGGGAGCTGTTTTTT.

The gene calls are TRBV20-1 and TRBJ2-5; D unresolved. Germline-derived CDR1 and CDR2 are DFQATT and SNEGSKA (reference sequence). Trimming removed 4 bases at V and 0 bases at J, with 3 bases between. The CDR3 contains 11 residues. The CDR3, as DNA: TGCAGTGCTATCAACCAAGAGACCCAGTACTTC. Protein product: CSAINQETQYF.

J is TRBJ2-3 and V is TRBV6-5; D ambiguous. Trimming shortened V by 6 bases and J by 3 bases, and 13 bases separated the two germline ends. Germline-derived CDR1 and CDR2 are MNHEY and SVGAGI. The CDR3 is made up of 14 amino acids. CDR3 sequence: CASRTGRSTDTQYF. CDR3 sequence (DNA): TGTGCCAGCAGGACGGGCCGATCAACAGATACGCAGTATTTT.

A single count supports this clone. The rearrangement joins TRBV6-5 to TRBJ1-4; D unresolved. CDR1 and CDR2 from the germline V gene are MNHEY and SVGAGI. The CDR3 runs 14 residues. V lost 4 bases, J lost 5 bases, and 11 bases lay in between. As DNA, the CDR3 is TGTGCCAGCAGTTCAGGACGGATAAATGAAAAACTGTTTTTT. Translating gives CASSSGRINEKLFF.

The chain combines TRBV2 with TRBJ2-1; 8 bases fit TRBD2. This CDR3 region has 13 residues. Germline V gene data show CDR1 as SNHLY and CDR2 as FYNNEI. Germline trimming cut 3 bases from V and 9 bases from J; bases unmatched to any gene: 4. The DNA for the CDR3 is TGTGCCAGCAGTGAGAGACTAGCGTCTGAGCAGTTCTTC. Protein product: CASSERLASEQFF.

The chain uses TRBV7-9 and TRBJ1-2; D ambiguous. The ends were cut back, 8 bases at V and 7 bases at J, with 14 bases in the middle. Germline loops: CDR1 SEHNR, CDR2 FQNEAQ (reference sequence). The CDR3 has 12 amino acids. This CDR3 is CASGRHMLGYTF. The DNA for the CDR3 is TGTGCCAGCGGACGACATATGCTTGGCTACACCTTC.

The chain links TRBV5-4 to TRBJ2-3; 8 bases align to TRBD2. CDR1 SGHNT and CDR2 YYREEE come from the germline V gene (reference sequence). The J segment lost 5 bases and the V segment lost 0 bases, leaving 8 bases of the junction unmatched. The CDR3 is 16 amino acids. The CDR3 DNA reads TGTGCCAGCAGCTTGGGGGCGGGAGGTCTAGGAGATACGCAGTATTTT. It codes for CASSLGAGGLGDTQYF. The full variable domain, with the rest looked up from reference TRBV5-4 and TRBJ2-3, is ETGVTQSPTHLIKTRGQQVTLRCSSQSGHNTVSWYQQALGQGPQFIFQYYREEENGRGNFPPRFSGLQFPNYSSELNVNALELDDSALYLCASSLGAGGLGDTQYFGPGTRLTVL.

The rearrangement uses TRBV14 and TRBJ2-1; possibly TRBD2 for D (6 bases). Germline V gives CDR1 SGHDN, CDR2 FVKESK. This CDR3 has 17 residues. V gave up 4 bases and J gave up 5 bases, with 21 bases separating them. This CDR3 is CASSLAGPGAPNNEQFF. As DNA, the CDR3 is TGTGCCAGCAGCCTAGCTGGCCCGGGAGCGCCGAACAATGAGCAGTTCTTC. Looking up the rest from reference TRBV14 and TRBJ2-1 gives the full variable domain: EAGVTQFPSHSVIEKGQTVTLRCDPISGHDNLYWYRRVMGKEIKFLLHFVKESKQDESGMPNNRFLAERTGGTYSTLKVQPAELEDSGVYFCASSLAGPGAPNNEQFFGPGTRLTVL.

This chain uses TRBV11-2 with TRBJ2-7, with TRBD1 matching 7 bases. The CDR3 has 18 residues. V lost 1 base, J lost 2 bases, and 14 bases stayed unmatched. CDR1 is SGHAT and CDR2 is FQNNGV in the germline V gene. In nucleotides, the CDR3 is TGTGCCAGCAGCTTAGTATTAGGGGGCTCCCGTTCGGCCTACGAGCAGTACTTC. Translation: CASSLVLGGSRSAYEQYF.

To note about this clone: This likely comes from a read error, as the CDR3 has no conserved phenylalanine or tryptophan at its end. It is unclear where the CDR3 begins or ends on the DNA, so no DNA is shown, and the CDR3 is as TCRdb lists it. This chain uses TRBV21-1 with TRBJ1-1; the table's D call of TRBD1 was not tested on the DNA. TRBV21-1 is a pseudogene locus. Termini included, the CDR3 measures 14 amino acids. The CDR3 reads CASSINRDRHPSGG.

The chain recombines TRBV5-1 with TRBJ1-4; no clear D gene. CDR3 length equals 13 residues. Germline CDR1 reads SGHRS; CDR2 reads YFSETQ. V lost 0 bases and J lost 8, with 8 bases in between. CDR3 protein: CASSLDRGEKLFF. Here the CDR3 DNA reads TGCGCCAGCAGCTTGGACAGAGGGGAAAAACTGTTTTTT.

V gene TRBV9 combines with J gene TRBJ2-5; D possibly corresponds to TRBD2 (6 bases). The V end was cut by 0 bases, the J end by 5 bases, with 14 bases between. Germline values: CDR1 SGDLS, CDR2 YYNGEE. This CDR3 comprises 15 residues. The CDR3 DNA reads TGTGCCAGCAGCGTAGGGGCTAGCGATTACGAGACCCAGTACTTC. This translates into CASSVGASDYETQYF.

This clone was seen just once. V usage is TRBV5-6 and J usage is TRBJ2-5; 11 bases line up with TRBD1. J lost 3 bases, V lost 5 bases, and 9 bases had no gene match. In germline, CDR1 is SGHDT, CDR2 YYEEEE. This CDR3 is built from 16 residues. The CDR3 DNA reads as TGTGCCAGCAGTCCCCCGGGACAGGGGGTTAAAGAGACCCAGTACTTC. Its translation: CASSPPGQGVKETQYF. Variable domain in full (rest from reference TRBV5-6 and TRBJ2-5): DAGVTQSPTHLIKTRGQQVTLRCSPKSGHDTVSWYQQALGQGPQFIFQYYEEEERQRGNFPDRFSGHQFPNYSSELNVNALLLGDSALYLCASSPPGQGVKETQYFGPGTRLLVL.

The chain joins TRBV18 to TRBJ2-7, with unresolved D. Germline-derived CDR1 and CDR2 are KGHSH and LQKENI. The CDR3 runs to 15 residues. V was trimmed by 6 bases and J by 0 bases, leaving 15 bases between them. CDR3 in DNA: TGTGCCAGCTCTCCGACCCAGAGAGGCTCCTACGAGCAGTACTTC. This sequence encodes CASSPTQRGSYEQYF.

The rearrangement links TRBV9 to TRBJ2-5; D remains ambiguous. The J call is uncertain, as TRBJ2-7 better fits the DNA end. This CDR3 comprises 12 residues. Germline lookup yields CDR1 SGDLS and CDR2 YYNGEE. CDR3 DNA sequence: TGTGCCAGCAGCGACAGTCATCGCGAGCAGTACTTC. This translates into CASSDSHREQYF.

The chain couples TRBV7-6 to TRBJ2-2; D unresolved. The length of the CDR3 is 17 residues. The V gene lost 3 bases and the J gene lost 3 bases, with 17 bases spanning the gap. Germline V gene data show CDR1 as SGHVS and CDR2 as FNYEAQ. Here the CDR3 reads CASSFRPFGADTGELFF. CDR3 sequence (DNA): TGTGCCAGCAGCTTCCGCCCCTTTGGCGCCGACACCGGGGAGCTGTTTTTT.

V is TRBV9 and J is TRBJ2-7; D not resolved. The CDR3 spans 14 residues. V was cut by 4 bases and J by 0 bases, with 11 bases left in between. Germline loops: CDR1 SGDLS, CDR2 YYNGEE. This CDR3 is CASSLGRSSYEQYF. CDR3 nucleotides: TGTGCCAGCAGCCTCGGACGGAGCTCCTACGAGCAGTACTTC.

DNA of the CDR3: TGTGCCAGCAGTTACCTGGGCTCTGGAAACACCATATATTTT. Protein sequence: CASSYLGSGNTIYF. V usage is TRBV6-5 and J usage is TRBJ1-3; D is uncertain. Germline V gene sequence: CDR1 MNHEY, CDR2 SVGAGI. V shed 2 bases and J shed 0 bases, with 5 bases lying between them. The CDR3 totals 14 residues.

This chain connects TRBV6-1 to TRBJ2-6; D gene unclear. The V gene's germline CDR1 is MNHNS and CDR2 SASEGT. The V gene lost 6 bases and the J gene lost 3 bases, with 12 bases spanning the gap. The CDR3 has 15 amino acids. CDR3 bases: TGTGCCAGCAGCCCCGAACCTTTTGGGGCCAACGTCCTGACTTTC. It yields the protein CASSPEPFGANVLTF.

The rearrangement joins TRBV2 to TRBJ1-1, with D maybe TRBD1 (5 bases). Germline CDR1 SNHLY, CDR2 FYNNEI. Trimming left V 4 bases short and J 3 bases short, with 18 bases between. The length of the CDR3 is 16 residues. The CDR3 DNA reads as TGTGCCAGCAGTGGCAGGGAAGCCGTACCATACACTGAAGCTTTCTTT. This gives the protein CASSGREAVPYTEAFF.

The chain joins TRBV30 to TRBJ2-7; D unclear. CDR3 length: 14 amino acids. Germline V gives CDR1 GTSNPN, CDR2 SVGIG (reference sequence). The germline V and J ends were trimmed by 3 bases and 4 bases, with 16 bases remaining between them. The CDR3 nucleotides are TGTGCCTGGAGGCTCCCCGGACGGTCATACGAGCAGTACTTC. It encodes CAWRLPGRSYEQYF. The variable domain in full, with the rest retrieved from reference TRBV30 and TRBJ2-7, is SQTIHQWPATLVQPVGSPLSLECTVEGTSNPNLYWYRQAAGRGLQLLFYSVGIGQISSEVPQNLSASRPQDRQFILSSKKLLLSDSGFYLCAWRLPGRSYEQYFGPGTRLTVT.

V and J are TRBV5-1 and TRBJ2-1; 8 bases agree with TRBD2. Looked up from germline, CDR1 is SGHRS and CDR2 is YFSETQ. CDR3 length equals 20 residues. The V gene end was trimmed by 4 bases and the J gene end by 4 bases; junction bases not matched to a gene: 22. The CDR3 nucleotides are TGCGCCAGCAGCCTGAGATCCGGGAAACTCGGCGGGAGGCCTTACAATGAGCAGTTCTTC. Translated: CASSLRSGKLGGRPYNEQFF.

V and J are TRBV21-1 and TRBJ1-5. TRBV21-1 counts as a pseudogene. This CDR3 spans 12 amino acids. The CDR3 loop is CASSGVPGPQHF. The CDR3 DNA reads TGTGCCAGCAGCGGGGTCCCCGGGCCCCAGCATTTT.

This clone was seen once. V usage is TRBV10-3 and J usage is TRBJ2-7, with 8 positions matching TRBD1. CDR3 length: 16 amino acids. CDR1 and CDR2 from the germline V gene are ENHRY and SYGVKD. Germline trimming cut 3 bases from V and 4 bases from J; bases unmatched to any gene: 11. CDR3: CAISEGGAGGSYEQYF. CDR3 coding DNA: TGTGCCATCAGTGAAGGTGGAGCAGGGGGCTCGTACGAGCAGTACTTC.